This TCR beta chain originates from a study of blood T cell repertoires in COVID-19. On the study more broadly: Sources were T cells, B-cell-depleted T cells, or PBMCs; the material itself was cDNA or gDNA.

Authors' data handling: Amplification of reference gene primers was used by the study to estimate nucleated cell counts. The assay was immunoSEQ multiplex PCR, and TCRdb's table has in-frame clones only and misses some. The V and J calls and the clone size are those of that table, but D and trimming were determined from the DNA. The sample yields approximately 220,000 clones, more than 80% seen once. Membership in each cohort depended on participant-reported clinical history. V lost 2 bases and J lost 3, with 19 bases in between. Germline values: CDR1 MGHRA, CDR2 YSYEKL. The CDR3 spans 17 residues. The source of this sequence is a woman in her forties with acute COVID-19. V and J are TRBV4-1 and TRBJ1-1; D is unclear. The sample consisted of PBMCs or T cells enriched from blood (not recorded which). CDR3: CASSQYPFGVGDTEAFF. CDR3 bases: TGCGCCAGCAGCCAATACCCCTTCGGGGTTGGGGACACTGAAGCTTTCTTT.